Listed below are T cell receptor beta chains from one sample, sequenced in a study of blood T cell repertoires in COVID-19. Clones were sequenced by immunoSEQ multiplex PCR, and TCRdb holds only the in-frame ones, with some missing. The table lists about 320,000 clones, roughly 85% of them singletons. The sequenced sample consisted of peripheral blood. These receptors all stem from a human donor in a cohort sampled during active COVID-19. Both conserved end residues are part of each CDR3. The order of the fields is CDR3 protein, V gene, J gene.

CDR3aa: CASKELREPNYGYTF; v_gene: TRBV19; j_gene: TRBJ1-2
CDR3aa: CASSEPRTTSYEQYF; v_gene: TRBV2; j_gene: TRBJ2-7
CDR3aa: CASSMGGLNNEQFF; v_gene: TRBV5-1; j_gene: TRBJ2-1
CDR3aa: CASSQGQNYGYTF; v_gene: TRBV2; j_gene: TRBJ1-2
CDR3aa: CSVCGSSYEQYF; v_gene: TRBV29-1; j_gene: TRBJ2-7
CDR3aa: CASSLRDRGSPLHF; v_gene: TRBV6-5; j_gene: TRBJ1-6
CDR3aa: CASSARALSNTEAFF; v_gene: TRBV5-1; j_gene: TRBJ1-1
CDR3aa: CASSPNDGVLEAFF; v_gene: TRBV5-1; j_gene: TRBJ1-1
CDR3aa: CASIDRLYGYTF; v_gene: TRBV2; j_gene: TRBJ1-2
CDR3aa: CATSAGGHGYTF; v_gene: TRBV24-1; j_gene: TRBJ1-2
CDR3aa: CASSPSPGMNTEAFF; v_gene: TRBV7-9; j_gene: TRBJ1-1
CDR3aa: CASSRFTGELFF; v_gene: TRBV11-3; j_gene: TRBJ2-2
CDR3aa: CASNDLGDLGGNTEAFF; v_gene: TRBV5-4; j_gene: TRBJ1-1
CDR3aa: CASSIYSNTGELFF; v_gene: TRBV19; j_gene: TRBJ2-2
CDR3aa: CASSLGLGQGNTEAFF; v_gene: TRBV5-1; j_gene: TRBJ1-1
CDR3aa: CASSLVQGDSEQYF; v_gene: TRBV18; j_gene: TRBJ2-7
CDR3aa: CASTADRGPHQPQHF; v_gene: TRBV2; j_gene: TRBJ1-5
CDR3aa: CASSLGANQPQHF; v_gene: TRBV7-6; j_gene: TRBJ1-5
CDR3aa: CASSPTFRDREIAYGYTF; v_gene: TRBV27; j_gene: TRBJ1-2
CDR3aa: CASGRTSGGDTGELFF; v_gene: TRBV9; j_gene: TRBJ2-2
CDR3aa: CASSLEGVLSGANVLTF; v_gene: TRBV5-5; j_gene: TRBJ2-6
CDR3aa: CASRGQGEAFF; v_gene: TRBV6-5; j_gene: TRBJ1-1
CDR3aa: CASSETGNEKLFF; v_gene: TRBV25-1; j_gene: TRBJ1-4
CDR3aa: CASSYRENQPQHF; v_gene: TRBV27; j_gene: TRBJ1-5
CDR3aa: CASSFSGGPPDTQYF; v_gene: TRBV7-9; j_gene: TRBJ2-3
CDR3aa: CASSLDDRQFYTEAFF; v_gene: TRBV5-5; j_gene: TRBJ1-1
CDR3aa: CASSLVSGWRNTEAFF; v_gene: TRBV5-6; j_gene: TRBJ1-1
CDR3aa: CAIRPGTGRLYEQYF; v_gene: TRBV10-3; j_gene: TRBJ2-7
CDR3aa: CASSRGLPTTNYGYTF; v_gene: TRBV5-4; j_gene: TRBJ1-2
CDR3aa: CASSLQGRANSGANVLTF; v_gene: TRBV7-3; j_gene: TRBJ2-6
CDR3aa: CASSKGEDREGTEAFF; v_gene: TRBV21-1; j_gene: TRBJ1-1
CDR3aa: CASSSQGAERETQYF; v_gene: TRBV11-2; j_gene: TRBJ2-5
CDR3aa: CASSDSTSGGTDTQYF; v_gene: TRBV6-4; j_gene: TRBJ2-3
CDR3aa: CASSEALGGATQYF; v_gene: TRBV6-1; j_gene: TRBJ2-3
CDR3aa: CASSQVTFIAKNIQYF; v_gene: TRBV4-1; j_gene: TRBJ2-4
CDR3aa: CASSQGQGKTNTEAFF; v_gene: TRBV7-2; j_gene: TRBJ1-1
CDR3aa: CASRLDMRNQPQHF; v_gene: TRBV6-5; j_gene: TRBJ1-5
CDR3aa: CASSQDGRRDTDPRGGGYTF; v_gene: TRBV4-1; j_gene: TRBJ1-2
CDR3aa: CASSQGDITYEQYF; v_gene: TRBV4-2; j_gene: TRBJ2-7